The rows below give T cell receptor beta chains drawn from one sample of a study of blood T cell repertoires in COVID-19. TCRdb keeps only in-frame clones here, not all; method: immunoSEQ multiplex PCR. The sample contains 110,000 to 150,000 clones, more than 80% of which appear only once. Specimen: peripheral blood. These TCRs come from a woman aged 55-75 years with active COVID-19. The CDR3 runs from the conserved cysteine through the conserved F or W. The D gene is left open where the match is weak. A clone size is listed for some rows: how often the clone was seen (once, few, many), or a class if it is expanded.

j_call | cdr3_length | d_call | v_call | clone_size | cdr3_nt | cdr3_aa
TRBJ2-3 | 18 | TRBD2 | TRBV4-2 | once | TGTGCCAGCAGCCAAGGATCGGTAGCGGGGACAAGCACAGATACGCAGTATTTT | CASSQGSVAGTSTDTQYF
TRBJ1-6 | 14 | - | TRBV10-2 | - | TGCGCCAGCAGTATACAGGGATTCAATTCACCCCTCCACTTT | CASSIQGFNSPLHF
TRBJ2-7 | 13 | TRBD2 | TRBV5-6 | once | TGTGCCAGCAGCTCGTGGACTAGCGACGAGCAGTACTTC | CASSSWTSDEQYF
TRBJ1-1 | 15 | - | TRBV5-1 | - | TGCGCCAGCAGCGTTGTTTTGGGGGCGAGCACTGAAGCTTTCTTT | CASSVVLGASTEAFF
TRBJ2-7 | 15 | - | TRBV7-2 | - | TGTGCCAGCAGCCAACAGGGAAGGGACTCCTACGAGCAGTACTTC | CASSQQGRDSYEQYF
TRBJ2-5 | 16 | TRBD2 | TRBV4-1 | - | TGCGCCAGCAGCTTGAATAGCGGGAGGTTCAGAGAGACCCAGTACTTC | CASSLNSGRFRETQYF
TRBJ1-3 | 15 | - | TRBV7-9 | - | TGTGCCAGCAGTTACCCTCGGACAACTGGAAACACCATATATTTT | CASSYPRTTGNTIYF
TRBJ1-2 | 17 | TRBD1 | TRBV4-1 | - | TGCGCCAGCAGCCAAGATCTAGATCGTCGGGACAGGGCCGGCTGCACCTTC | CASSQDLDRRDRAGCTF
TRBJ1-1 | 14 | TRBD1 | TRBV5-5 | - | TGTGCCAGCAGCTACAACTGGGACAGGGGGCGAGCTTTCTTT | CASSYNWDRGRAFF
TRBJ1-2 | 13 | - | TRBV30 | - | TGTGCCTGGAATTCGGGACTCTCCTATGGCTACACCTTC | CAWNSGLSYGYTF
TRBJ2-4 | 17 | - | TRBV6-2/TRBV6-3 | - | TGTGCCAGCAGTTACTCGGGCGGGATCTTGGCCAAAAACATTCAGTACTTC | CASSYSGGILAKNIQYF